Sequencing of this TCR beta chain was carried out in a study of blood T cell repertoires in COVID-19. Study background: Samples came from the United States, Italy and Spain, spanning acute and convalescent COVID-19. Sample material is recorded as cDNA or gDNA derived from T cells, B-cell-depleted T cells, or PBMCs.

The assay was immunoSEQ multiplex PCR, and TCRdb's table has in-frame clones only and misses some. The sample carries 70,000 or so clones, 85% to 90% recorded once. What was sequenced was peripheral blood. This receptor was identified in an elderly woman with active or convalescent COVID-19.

The CDR3: CASSFQGGGTDEQYF. CDR3 coding DNA: TGTGCCAGCAGTTTTCAAGGAGGGGGCACAGACGAGCAGTACTTC. The rearrangement links TRBV6-2 or TRBV6-3 to TRBJ2-7; TRBD1 is a possible D gene (7 bases). The V gene lost 4 bases and the J gene lost 5 bases, with 18 bases spanning the gap. The CDR3 runs 15 residues. CDR1 and CDR2 (germline): MNHEY, SVGEGT.